This TCR beta chain emerged from a study of shared clonotypes between healthy human individuals. About the research overall: The donors, two women and three men, were aged 18 to 49.

V shed 4 bases and J shed 7 bases, with 14 bases lying between them. The CDR3 has 13 residues. Germline V lookup: CDR1 SGHNT, CDR2 YYREEE (reference sequence). The protocol was immunoSEQ multiplex PCR, while the TCRdb copy is restricted to in-frame clones and leaves out a portion. Of 450,000 or so clones detected, about 74% appear once; the ten largest clones hold around 12%. The chain combines TRBV5-4 with TRBJ2-5; D is unresolved. The TCR originated in a middle-aged woman in good health. Some clones in this sample may be carry-over from other donors' samples. Sequenced input: PBMCs. CDR3 residues: CASSLIDVGTQYF. The CDR3 nucleotides read TGTGCCAGCAGCCTGATCGACGTCGGGACCCAGTACTTC. The full variable domain, in which reference TRBV5-4 and TRBJ2-5 provide the parts outside the CDR3, is ETGVTQSPTHLIKTRGQQVTLRCSSQSGHNTVSWYQQALGQGPQFIFQYYREEENGRGNFPPRFSGLQFPNYSSELNVNALELDDSALYLCASSLIDVGTQYFGPGTRLLVL.